Shown below are 6 T cell receptor beta chains from a single sample sequenced in a study of tumor-infiltrating lymphocytes in primary liver carcinoma. Unsorted bulk tissue of about 18-34 mg yielded co-extracted RNA and DNA. Constant-region priming of about 520 ng total RNA yielded TCR beta cDNA. Library construction for TCR beta comprised three nested multiplex PCR rounds performed with slightly modified ARM-PCR. Both of the initial two PCR rounds ran for around 9 cycles and employed TRBV1-TRBV30 forward primers alongside a C-beta reverse primer. In TCRdb, the multiplex PCR reads were re-called with MiXCR into one record per CDR3 protein. This table holds 60,000 to 90,000 distinct CDR3 sequences, nearly 70% found once. The specimen was liver tumor tissue from sampling region 4. Subset meaning: tumor region T4, right-lateral pole. These receptors all stem from a man aged 35-49 years with primary liver carcinoma and hepatitis B virus infection.

This clonotype has more than one count but fewer than ten. Sequence at one end of the junction differs from germline and may be a read error. This chain uses TRBV11-2 with TRBJ2-7; no reliable D call. The CDR3 runs 14 residues. CDR1 and CDR2 (germline): SGHAT, FQNNGV. Here the CDR3 DNA reads TGTGCCAGCAGCTTAACTGACACTACTTACGAGCACTACTTC. As protein: CASSLTDTTYEHYF.

On this clonotype itself: The junction shows a germline mismatch at one end, possibly a read error. The gene calls are TRBV4-2 and TRBJ2-2; possible D gene TRBD2, 5 bases. Per germline, CDR1 LGHNA and CDR2 YNFKEQ. The length of the CDR3 is 15 residues. CDR3 amino acids: CASSQLLVETGELFF. Written as DNA, the CDR3 is TGCGCCAGCAGCCAACTACTAGTTGAGACCGGGGAGCTGTTTTTT.

A word on this clonotype: No conserved phenylalanine or tryptophan is present at the end of the CDR3, so a read error is the likely explanation. The chain is built from TRBV6-1 and TRBJ2-7, with D possibly matching TRBD2 (6 bases). This CDR3 has 13 residues. In germline, CDR1 is MNHNS, CDR2 SASEGT. The CDR3 region is CTSSASERYEQYL. CDR3 nucleotide sequence: TGTACCAGCAGTGCTAGCGAGAGATACGAGCAGTACTTA.

To note about this clonotype: The CDR3 does not close with the conserved phenylalanine or tryptophan, likely indicating a read error. The rearrangement links TRBV11-2 to TRBJ2-5, with D perhaps matching TRBD1 (6 bases). CDR1 and CDR2 from the germline V gene are SGHAT and FQNNGV. CDR3 length: 17 amino acids. V dropped 1 base and J dropped 2 bases, with 17 bases sitting between them. The CDR3 DNA sequence: TGTGCCAGCAGCTTAGCCAGTGGGGGCGGTCGGCAAGAGACCCAGTACATC. Translated: CASSLASGGGRQETQYI.

Notes on this clonotype: Because it lacks the conserved phenylalanine or tryptophan at the end, this CDR3 is likely a read error. It is unclear where the CDR3 begins or ends on the DNA, so no DNA is shown, and the CDR3 is as TCRdb lists it. J is TRBJ2-5 and V is TRBV30; TRBD2 reflects the table's D call only, with no check against the DNA. The CDR3 adds up to 15 amino acids, both ends counted. Germline loops: CDR1 GTSNPN, CDR2 SVGIG (reference sequence). Here the CDR3 reads CAWSQRASGKETRYL.

This chain joins TRBV11-1 and TRBJ2-1; 8 bases map to TRBD2. J was trimmed by 9 bases and V by 7 bases; bases with no gene match: 8. The CDR3 runs to 13 residues. Germline V gene sequence: CDR1 SGHAT, CDR2 FQDESV (reference sequence). CDR3 protein: CASTLGGAGEQFF. The CDR3 coding sequence is TGTGCCAGCACCCTCGGGGGGGCGGGTGAGCAGTTCTTC.